Each of the 32 T cell receptor beta chains below was sequenced from the same sample in a study of blood T cell repertoires in COVID-19. Profiled with immunoSEQ multiplex PCR; TCRdb holds only in-frame clones, not every one. The top ten hold roughly 0.9% of the sample, which has 350,000 to 450,000 clones, approximately 90% seen once. Specimen: PBMCs or T cells enriched from blood (not recorded which). The receptors originated from a woman aged 40 to 50 who had been exposed to COVID-19.

The chain is built from TRBV11-2 and TRBJ1-1; no definite D call. Germline lookup yields CDR1 SGHAT and CDR2 FQNNGV. The CDR3 covers 12 residues. V lost 0 bases, J lost 6 bases, and 5 bases lay in between. Here the CDR3 DNA reads TGTGCCAGCAGCTTAGATCGGTCTGAAGCTTTCTTT. It translates to CASSLDRSEAFF.

The V call is TRBV27, the J call TRBJ1-1; the D is unclear. Trimming took 2 bases from V and 0 from J, leaving 4 bases between them. Germline V gene data show CDR1 as MNHEY and CDR2 as SMNVEV (reference sequence). The CDR3 consists of 13 residues. CDR3 nucleotide sequence: TGTGCCAGCAGTTTAACAGTGAACACTGAAGCTTTCTTT. Protein sequence: CASSLTVNTEAFF.

The chain carries TRBV12-3 or TRBV12-4 and TRBJ1-1; D gene ambiguous. Trimming removed 7 bases from V and 1 base from J, with 7 bases in between. The CDR3 is made up of 12 amino acids. CDR3 sequence reads: CASTFSNTEAFF. The CDR3 bases are TGTGCCAGCACATTTTCGAACACTGAAGCTTTCTTT.

V gene TRBV7-2 combines with J gene TRBJ2-7; the D is unclear. CDR3 length equals 14 residues. Trimming cost V 6 bases and J 1 base, with 13 bases left between them. Germline CDR1 SGHTA, CDR2 FQGNSA. CDR3 DNA: TGTGCCAGCAGGGCCGGCGGTACTTCCTACGAGCAGTACTTC. Protein product: CASRAGGTSYEQYF.

This rearrangement joins TRBV6-5 to TRBJ1-5; TRBD1 might be the D (6 bases). In germline, CDR1 is MNHEY, CDR2 SVGAGI. CDR3 length equals 14 residues. The V end was cut by 6 bases, the J end by 0 bases, with 9 bases between. DNA of the CDR3: TGTGCCAGCAGGGGGGACAATAGCAATCAGCCCCAGCATTTT. Amino acids: CASRGDNSNQPQHF.

This chain uses TRBV7-3 with TRBJ1-1; 11 bases are a match to TRBD1. The trim removed 4 bases at V and 5 bases at J, leaving 3 bases unmatched. The CDR3 runs to 14 residues. Per germline, CDR1 SGHTA and CDR2 FQGTGA. The CDR3 loop is CASSSGQGETEAFF. The CDR3 bases are TGTGCCAGCAGCTCGGGACAGGGGGAAACTGAAGCTTTCTTT.

This clone was observed a single time. The rearrangement uses TRBV7-9 and TRBJ1-2; 8 positions agree with TRBD1. The CDR3 totals 17 residues. Per the germline V gene, CDR1 is SEHNR and CDR2 is FQNEAQ (reference sequence). Losses at the gene ends were 5 bases for V and 3 bases for J; bases not matched to a gene: 14. CDR3 protein: CASSPPGQGGGHYGYTF. CDR3 DNA: TGTGCCAGCAGCCCCCCCGGACAGGGAGGAGGACACTATGGCTACACCTTC.

The V gene is TRBV7-6, the J gene TRBJ1-5, with D perhaps TRBD1 (6 bases). The CDR3 covers 14 residues. Trimming left V 4 bases short and J 7 bases short, with 14 bases between. Germline values: CDR1 SGHVS, CDR2 FNYEAQ. CDR3 loop: CASSSSTGTQPQHF. The CDR3 DNA is TGTGCCAGCAGCTCCTCGACAGGTACCCAGCCCCAGCATTTT.

The rearrangement links TRBV19 to TRBJ1-1, with TRBD1 matching over 7 bases. The CDR3 is made up of 14 amino acids. The germline gives CDR1 LNHDA, CDR2 SQIVND (reference sequence). The trim removed 3 bases at V and 2 bases at J, leaving 3 bases unmatched. For the CDR3, the DNA is TGTGCCAGTAGTATCTACAGGGGAAACACTGAAGCTTTCTTT. It codes for CASSIYRGNTEAFF.

This rearrangement joins TRBV19 to TRBJ1-2; a weak D match, TRBD1 (5 bases). Germline CDR1 is LNHDA and CDR2 is SQIVND (reference sequence). V gave up 3 bases and J gave up 7 bases, with 15 bases separating them. The CDR3 consists of 14 residues. The CDR3 DNA reads as TGTGCCAGTAGTATCCCAGACAGTTTCGGTGGCTACACCTTC. Translation: CASSIPDSFGGYTF.

The chain combines TRBV6-5 with TRBJ1-2; weak D call: TRBD1 (6 bases). V lost 8 bases, J lost 4 bases, and 14 bases lay in between. Looked up from germline, CDR1 is MNHEY and CDR2 is SVGAGI. The CDR3 is made up of 13 amino acids. The CDR3, as DNA: TGTGCCAGCCGGGACAAGACTATCTATGGCTACACCTTC. Translating gives CASRDKTIYGYTF.

The J gene is TRBJ1-2, the V gene TRBV9; TRBD1 might be the D (6 bases). The CDR3 consists of 15 residues. Germline V gene lookup returns CDR1 SGDLS and CDR2 YYNGEE. Trimming took off 3 bases at V and 5 bases at J, with 17 bases between the two ends. The CDR3 spells CASSDDRRLPYGYTF. CDR3 DNA: TGTGCCAGCAGCGACGACAGGCGCCTACCTTATGGCTACACCTTC.

The CDR3 loop reads CASSLRRRSSYNSPLHF. The DNA for the CDR3 is TGTGCCAGCAGCTTAAGGCGACGGAGCTCCTATAATTCACCCCTCCACTTT. This rearrangement joins TRBV11-2 to TRBJ1-6; D gene unclear. Trimming removed 2 bases from V and 0 bases from J, with 11 bases in between. Germline V gene data show CDR1 as SGHAT and CDR2 as FQNNGV. The CDR3 loop spans 17 amino acids.

J is TRBJ1-2 and V is TRBV30, with 7 bases identical to TRBD1. V shed 8 bases and J 6 bases; nucleotides not matched to a gene: 3. The CDR3 totals 10 residues. Looked up from germline, CDR1 is GTSNPN and CDR2 is SVGIG (reference sequence). CDR3: CAGTGDGYTF. Written as DNA, the CDR3 is TGTGCCGGTACAGGGGATGGCTACACCTTC.

The J gene is TRBJ2-7, the V gene TRBV7-2, with 7 bases that match TRBD1. V lost 5 bases to trimming and J lost 8 bases; unmatched junction nucleotides: 15. CDR1 and CDR2 (germline): SGHTA, FQGNSA. The CDR3 contains 15 residues. The CDR3 spells CASSNSYRDSSQQYF. CDR3 DNA: TGTGCCAGCAGCAACTCCTACCGGGACAGCTCTCAGCAGTACTTC.

V gene TRBV18 combines with J gene TRBJ2-1, with D unresolved. Germline V gene lookup returns CDR1 KGHSH and CDR2 LQKENI. The CDR3 is made up of 12 amino acids. Trimming pared 3 bases from V and 6 bases from J, leaving 6 bases between. CDR3 residues: CASSPVLNEQFF. For the CDR3, the DNA is TGTGCCAGCTCACCCGTCCTCAATGAGCAGTTCTTC. Combining the CDR3 with reference TRBV18 and TRBJ2-1 gives the whole variable domain NAGVMQNPRHLVRRRGQEARLRCSPMKGHSHVYWYRQLPEEGLKFMVYLQKENIIDESGMPKERFSAEFPKEGPSILRIQQVVRGDSAAYFCASSPVLNEQFFGPGTRLTVL.

The rearrangement uses TRBV25-1 and TRBJ2-1; TRBD1 matches 9 bases. This CDR3 is built from 15 residues. The V gene end was trimmed by 3 bases and the J gene end by 8 bases; junction bases not matched to a gene: 8. CDR1 MGHDK and CDR2 SYGVNS come from the germline V gene. The CDR3 region is CASSESGTGSYEQFF. DNA for the CDR3: TGTGCCAGCAGTGAGTCCGGGACAGGGTCGTATGAGCAGTTCTTC.

The V call is TRBV27, the J call TRBJ1-2; 9 nucleotides match TRBD1. CDR1 is MNHEY, CDR2 SMNVEV, per germline (reference sequence). V dropped 2 bases and J dropped 4; count of bases not matched to a gene: 11. This CDR3 is built from 17 residues. The CDR3 nucleotides are TGTGCCAGCAGTTTACGGACCGGGACAGGGCTCGCCTATGGCTACACCTTC. This encodes CASSLRTGTGLAYGYTF.

The rearrangement joins TRBV7-9 to TRBJ2-5, with D possibly being TRBD1 (5 bases). Germline V lookup: CDR1 SEHNR, CDR2 FQNEAQ (reference sequence). V shed 5 bases and J shed 5 bases, with 12 bases lying between them. The CDR3 totals 13 residues. In DNA form, the CDR3 reads TGTGCCAGCAGCCCCAGGGTGTTGGAGACCCAGTACTTC. Amino acids: CASSPRVLETQYF.

This chain joins TRBV7-9 and TRBJ2-1; no clear D gene. Trimming pared 3 bases from V and 8 bases from J, leaving 5 bases between. Per the germline V gene, CDR1 is SEHNR and CDR2 is FQNEAQ (reference sequence). CDR3 length: 11 residues. This CDR3 is CASSFTDEQFF. CDR3 DNA: TGTGCCAGCAGCTTCACGGATGAGCAGTTCTTC.

The chain is built from TRBV5-6 and TRBJ2-7, with D perhaps matching TRBD1 (6 bases). This CDR3 is built from 14 residues. CDR1 SGHDT and CDR2 YYEEEE come from the germline V gene. The V and J ends lost 3 bases and 2 bases respectively, with 12 bases between them. Written as DNA, the CDR3 is TGTGCCAGCAGCTACGGGACAACCCCCTACGAGCAGTACTTC. It translates to CASSYGTTPYEQYF.

This clone has only a few counts. The V gene is TRBV30, the J gene TRBJ1-3; 8 bases are shared with TRBD1. Germline loops: CDR1 GTSNPN, CDR2 SVGIG (reference sequence). CDR3 size: 14 residues. Unmatched junction bases numbered 4, after V lost 2 bases and J lost 4 bases. The DNA for the CDR3 is TGTGCCTGGAGTCCAGGGGGCGGGGGAAACACCATATATTTT. Translating gives CAWSPGGGGNTIYF.

The rearrangement joins TRBV5-1 to TRBJ1-2, with D tentatively TRBD1 (6 bases). V lost 7 bases and J 1 base, leaving 17 bases between the germline ends. CDR3 size: 15 residues. Germline V CDR1 and CDR2: SGHRS, YFSETQ. CDR3 protein: CASASRDIGNYGYTF. Written as DNA, the CDR3 is TGCGCCAGCGCCTCCCGGGACATTGGTAACTATGGCTACACCTTC.

The chain is built from TRBV19 and TRBJ1-1; 8 bases are a match to TRBD1. CDR1 and CDR2 (germline): LNHDA, SQIVND (reference sequence). With 3 bases clipped from V and 6 bases from J, the junction kept 9 bases outside the gene matches. The CDR3 has 15 amino acids. The chain's CDR3 is CASSITRTGLAEAFF. The CDR3 DNA reads as TGTGCCAGTAGTATTACGAGGACAGGGTTGGCTGAAGCTTTCTTT.

The rearrangement uses TRBV9 and TRBJ2-7, with D tentatively TRBD1 (6 bases). Between the trimmed V and J ends, which lost 1 base and 3 bases, there was a span of 8 bases. This CDR3 is built from 13 residues. Germline CDR1 SGDLS, CDR2 YYNGEE. CDR3 in DNA: TGTGCCAGCAGCGTACGGGACAACTACGAGCAGTACTTC. It translates to CASSVRDNYEQYF. Filled out from reference TRBV9 and TRBJ2-7, the complete variable domain reads DSGVTQTPKHLITATGQRVTLRCSPRSGDLSVYWYQQSLDQGLQFLIQYYNGEERAKGNILERFSAQQFPDLHSELNLSSLELGDSALYFCASSVRDNYEQYFGPGTRLTVT.

The gene calls are TRBV24-1 and TRBJ1-2; tentatively, D is TRBD1 (5 bases). V was pared by 9 bases and J by 3 bases, with 19 bases between. Per the germline V gene, CDR1 is KGHDR and CDR2 is SFDVKD. The CDR3 runs to 15 residues. The DNA of the CDR3 is TGTGCCACCGTGGGTGGGGCGACCCCCTACTATGGCTACACCTTC. This sequence encodes CATVGGATPYYGYTF.

The DNA of the CDR3 is TGTGCCTGGAGACAAAAGAACACTGAAGCTTTCTTT. Translated: CAWRQKNTEAFF. This rearrangement joins TRBV30 to TRBJ1-1; D not resolved. V was pared by 3 bases and J by 1 base, with 6 bases between. CDR1 is GTSNPN, CDR2 SVGIG, per germline (reference sequence). The CDR3 has 12 amino acids.

CDR3 amino acids: CASSPPTSAQYF. In nucleotides, the CDR3 is TGCGCCAGCAGCCCTCCAACTTCGGCCCAGTACTTC. This chain uses TRBV5-1 with TRBJ2-5; D unresolved. The CDR3 length is 12 residues. V was pared by 4 bases and J by 9 bases, with 13 bases between. Germline V gives CDR1 SGHRS, CDR2 YFSETQ. The whole variable domain, filled in from reference TRBV5-1 and TRBJ2-5, reads KAGVTQTPRYLIKTRGQQVTLSCSPISGHRSVSWYQQTPGQGLQFLFEYFSETQRNKGNFPGRFSGRQFSNSRSEMNVSTLELGDSALYLCASSPPTSAQYFGPGTRLLVL.

J is TRBJ2-5 and V is TRBV11-3; 10 positions match TRBD1. The CDR3 totals 15 residues. The germline gives CDR1 SGHNT, CDR2 YENEEA. With V trimmed by 4 bases and J by 5 bases, 7 bases remained unmatched. CDR3 sequence reads: CASSSRDRGLETQYF. DNA for the CDR3: TGTGCCAGCAGCTCTAGGGACAGGGGTTTGGAGACCCAGTACTTC.

The chain joins TRBV5-1 to TRBJ2-7; no reliable D call. V lost 5 bases, J lost 5 bases, and 26 bases lay in between. The CDR3 consists of 17 residues. Per the germline V gene, CDR1 is SGHRS and CDR2 is YFSETQ. For the CDR3, the DNA is TGCGCCAGCAGAGCGATTTTGGTCTGGCCGCCCGAGAACGAGCAGTACTTC. It specifies CASRAILVWPPENEQYF.

Of note for this clone: This sample also contains other DNA sequences that code for the same CDR3. CDR3 residues: CASSVRDRGLYEQYF. CDR3 DNA sequence: TGTGCCAGCAGTGTCCGGGACAGGGGGCTCTACGAGCAGTACTTC. V usage is TRBV2 and J usage is TRBJ2-7; 12 bases are shared with TRBD1. Germline lookup yields CDR1 SNHLY and CDR2 FYNNEI. The CDR3 has 15 amino acids. V was clipped by 4 bases and J by 3 bases; unmatched bases: 4. Full variable domain (missing parts from reference TRBV2 and TRBJ2-7): EPEVTQTPSHQVTQMGQEVILRCVPISNHLYFYWYRQILGQKVEFLVSFYNNEISEKSEIFDDQFSVERPDGSNFTLKIRSTKLEDSAMYFCASSVRDRGLYEQYFGPGTRLTVT.

A remark on this clone: Germline and junction disagree at one end, which may indicate a read error. This chain links TRBV4-1 with TRBJ2-7; 9 bases map to TRBD2. In germline, CDR1 is MGHRA, CDR2 YSYEKL. CDR3 length: 15 amino acids. In DNA form, the CDR3 reads TGCGCCAGCAGCCAAGGTAGCGGGGGATCCTACGGGCAGTACTTC. As protein: CASSQGSGGSYGQYF.